These 9 T cell receptor beta chains were all obtained from the same sample, sequenced in a study of vaccination effects on CD4 cells after COVID-19. The repertoire was sequenced with immunoSEQ multiplex PCR; TCRdb's copy has only in-frame clones and lacks some. The sample shows fewer than 30,000 clones, about 74% of them seen only once. In the ViraFEST assay, antigen-specific CD4+ clonotypes were identified by expansion after peptide-pool stimulation. CD4+ T cell isolation took place after about nine days of culture. Among the vaccine recipients, none had a prior SARS-CoV-2 infection, and nucleocapsid antibodies were negative. Their antigen targets remain unknown. Source: CD4+ T cells from PBMCs cultured with HCoV-NL63 spike peptides, taken before COVID-19 vaccination. The receptor set was obtained from a human donor who received a COVID-19 vaccine.

This clone was seen once. The chain couples TRBV7-9 to TRBJ1-1, with no clear D. Trimming stripped 5 bases from V and 1 base from J, with 14 bases between. Germline V gene lookup returns CDR1 SEHNR and CDR2 FQNEAQ (reference sequence). The CDR3 consists of 15 residues. The CDR3 spells CASSIASSRNTEAFF. CDR3 DNA: TGTGCCAGCAGCATCGCCAGTTCGAGGAACACTGAAGCTTTCTTT.

The chain recombines TRBV25-1 with TRBJ1-3, with 9 bases aligning to TRBD1. With V trimmed by 5 bases and J by 4 bases, 9 bases remained unmatched. Germline CDR1 reads MGHDK; CDR2 reads SYGVNS. This CDR3 contains 16 residues. CDR3 region: CASSLGQGSWGNTIYF. The CDR3 DNA sequence: TGTGCCAGCAGTCTAGGACAGGGGTCGTGGGGAAACACCATATATTTT. Drawing the rest from reference TRBV25-1 and TRBJ1-3, the complete variable domain is EADIYQTPRYLVIGTGKKITLECSQTMGHDKMYWYQQDPGMELHLIHYSYGVNSTEKGDLSSESTVSRIRTEHFPLTLESARPSHTSQYLCASSLGQGSWGNTIYFGEGSWLTVV.

CDR3 coding DNA: TGTGCCAGCAGTTACGGTGCGAATTATAATTCACCCCTCCACTTT. Residues: CASSYGANYNSPLHF. The chain couples TRBV6-5 to TRBJ1-6; D unresolved. Per germline, CDR1 MNHEY and CDR2 SVGAGI. This CDR3 has 15 amino acids. Trimming left V 2 bases short and J 4 bases short, with 9 bases between.

This chain uses TRBV7-9 with TRBJ1-1; tentatively, D is TRBD1 (5 bases). Germline lookup yields CDR1 SEHNR and CDR2 FQNEAQ (reference sequence). Trimming removed 5 bases from V and 6 bases from J, with 13 bases in between. The CDR3 sequence is 13 residues long. This CDR3 reads CASSTDTGSEAFF. CDR3 in DNA: TGTGCCAGCAGCACCGATACAGGTTCTGAAGCTTTCTTT.

Only one count was recorded for this clone. This sequence joins TRBV7-9 and TRBJ1-4; D gene uncertain. Trimming shortened V by 3 bases and J by 10 bases, and 15 bases separated the two germline ends. Germline V lookup: CDR1 SEHNR, CDR2 FQNEAQ (reference sequence). The length of the CDR3 is 14 residues. The CDR3 DNA sequence: TGTGCCAGCAGCTTGGCGTCAGGCCTTGGAAAACTGTTTTTT. It translates to CASSLASGLGKLFF. The whole variable domain, remainder taken from reference TRBV7-9 and TRBJ1-4, is DTGVSQNPRHKITKRGQNVTFRCDPISEHNRLYWYRQTLGQGPEFLTYFQNEAQLEKSRLLSDRFSAERPKGSFSTLEIQRTEQGDSAMYLCASSLASGLGKLFFGSGTQLSVL.

The chain couples TRBV7-8 to TRBJ2-7; 8 positions agree with TRBD1. With 4 bases clipped from V and 4 bases from J, the junction kept 9 bases outside the gene matches. The CDR3 covers 15 residues. Germline CDR1 SGHVS, CDR2 FQNEAQ. The CDR3 spells CASSSTRDRPYEQYF. Written as DNA, the CDR3 is TGTGCCAGCAGCTCAACCCGGGACAGGCCGTACGAGCAGTACTTC. Complete variable domain (other parts from reference TRBV7-8 and TRBJ2-7): GAGVSQSPRYKVAKRGQDVALRCDPISGHVSLFWYQQALGQGPEFLTYFQNEAQLDKSGLPSDRFFAERPEGSVSTLKIQRTQQEDSAVYLCASSSTRDRPYEQYFGPGTRLTVT.

This chain uses TRBV29-1 with TRBJ1-6; 7 nucleotides align to TRBD1. The CDR3 has 11 amino acids. The germline V gene encodes CDR1 SQVTM and CDR2 ANQGSEA. The V segment lost 7 bases and the J segment 8 bases; nucleotides outside the gene matches: 2. CDR3 in DNA: TGCAGCGCCGGACAGGATTCACCCCTCCACTTT. Amino acids: CSAGQDSPLHF.

V usage is TRBV7-6 and J usage is TRBJ1-3; D possibly corresponds to TRBD1 (5 bases). Germline V gene sequence: CDR1 SGHVS, CDR2 FNYEAQ. CDR3 size: 15 residues. Deletions cut 5 bases from V and 4 bases from J, with 15 bases between. The CDR3 loop reads CASSPGRTLGNTIYF. In nucleotides, the CDR3 is TGTGCCAGCAGCCCGGGCAGGACATTGGGAAACACCATATATTTT. The full variable domain, in which reference TRBV7-6 and TRBJ1-3 provide the parts outside the CDR3, is GAGVSQSPRYKVTKRGQDVALRCDPISGHVSLYWYRQALGQGPEFLTYFNYEAQQDKSGLPNDRFSAERPEGSISTLTIQRTEQRDSAMYRCASSPGRTLGNTIYFGEGSWLTVV.

The chain combines TRBV5-4 with TRBJ1-6; no clear D. V shed 0 bases and J shed 9 bases, with 10 bases lying between them. This CDR3 region has 14 residues. From germline, CDR1 is SGHNT and CDR2 YYREEE (reference sequence). The CDR3 DNA reads TGTGCCAGCAGCTTGGTGGGAAGTAGTTCACCCCTCCACTTT. It codes for CASSLVGSSSPLHF.